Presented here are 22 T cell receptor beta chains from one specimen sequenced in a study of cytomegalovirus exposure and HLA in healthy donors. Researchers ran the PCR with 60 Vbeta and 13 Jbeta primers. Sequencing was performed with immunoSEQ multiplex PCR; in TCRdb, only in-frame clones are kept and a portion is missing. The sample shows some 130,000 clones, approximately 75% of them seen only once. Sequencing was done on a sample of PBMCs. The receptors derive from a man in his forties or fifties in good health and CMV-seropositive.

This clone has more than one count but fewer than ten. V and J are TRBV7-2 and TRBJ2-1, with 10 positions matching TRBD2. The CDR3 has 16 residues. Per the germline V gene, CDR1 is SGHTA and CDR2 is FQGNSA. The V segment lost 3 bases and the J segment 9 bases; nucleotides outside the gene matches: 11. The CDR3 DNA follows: TGTGCCAGCAGCTTCCAGAGGAGCGGGAGGGCCGGTGAGCAGTTCTTC. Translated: CASSFQRSGRAGEQFF. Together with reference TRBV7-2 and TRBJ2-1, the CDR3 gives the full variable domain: GAGVSQSPSNKVTEKGKDVELRCDPISGHTALYWYRQSLGQGLEFLIYFQGNSAPDKSGLPSDRFSAERTGGSVSTLTIQRTQQEDSAVYLCASSFQRSGRAGEQFFGPGTRLTVL.

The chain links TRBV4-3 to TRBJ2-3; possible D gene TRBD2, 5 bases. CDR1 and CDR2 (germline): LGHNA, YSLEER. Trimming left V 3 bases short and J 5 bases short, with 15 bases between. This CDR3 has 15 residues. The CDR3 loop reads CASSHSQAVEDTQYF. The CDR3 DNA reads TGCGCCAGCAGCCATTCACAAGCGGTAGAAGATACGCAGTATTTT.

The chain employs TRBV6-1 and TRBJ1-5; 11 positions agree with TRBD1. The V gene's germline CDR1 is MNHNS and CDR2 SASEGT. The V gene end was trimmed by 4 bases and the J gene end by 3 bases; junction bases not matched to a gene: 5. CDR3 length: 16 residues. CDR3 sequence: CASSVGTGGLNQPQHF. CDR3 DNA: TGTGCCAGCAGTGTTGGGACAGGGGGACTCAATCAGCCCCAGCATTTT.

In DNA form, the CDR3 reads TGCGCCAGCAGCCAAGAATTGAAACGGAGCTCTGGAAACACCATATATTTT. Translated, it gives CASSQELKRSSGNTIYF. This rearrangement joins TRBV4-3 to TRBJ1-3; D call uncertain. Trimming shortened V by 0 bases and J by 0 bases, and 12 bases separated the two germline ends. CDR1 is LGHNA and CDR2 is YSLEER in the germline V gene. The CDR3 has 17 residues.

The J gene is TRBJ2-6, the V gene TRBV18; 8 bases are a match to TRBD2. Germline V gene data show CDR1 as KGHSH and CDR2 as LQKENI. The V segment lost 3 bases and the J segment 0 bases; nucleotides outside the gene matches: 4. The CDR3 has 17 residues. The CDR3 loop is CASSPQGLGSGANVLTF. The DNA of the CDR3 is TGTGCCAGCTCACCGCAGGGACTAGGCTCTGGGGCCAACGTCCTGACTTTC. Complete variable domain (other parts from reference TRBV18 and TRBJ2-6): NAGVMQNPRHLVRRRGQEARLRCSPMKGHSHVYWYRQLPEEGLKFMVYLQKENIIDESGMPKERFSAEFPKEGPSILRIQQVVRGDSAAYFCASSPQGLGSGANVLTFGAGSRLTVL.

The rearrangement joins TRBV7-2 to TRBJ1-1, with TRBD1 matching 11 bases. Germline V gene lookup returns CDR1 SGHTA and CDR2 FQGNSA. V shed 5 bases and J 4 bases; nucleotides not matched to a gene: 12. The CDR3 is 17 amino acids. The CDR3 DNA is TGTGCCAGCAGCCTTTCCCGGGACAGGGGGTCGGGCACTGAAGCTTTCTTT. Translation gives CASSLSRDRGSGTEAFF.

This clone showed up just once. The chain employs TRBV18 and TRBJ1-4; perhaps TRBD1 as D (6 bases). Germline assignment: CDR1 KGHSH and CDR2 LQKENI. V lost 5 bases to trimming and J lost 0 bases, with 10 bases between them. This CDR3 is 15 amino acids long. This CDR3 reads CASSSNRATNEKLFF. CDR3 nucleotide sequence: TGTGCCAGCTCATCTAACAGGGCAACTAATGAAAAACTGTTTTTT. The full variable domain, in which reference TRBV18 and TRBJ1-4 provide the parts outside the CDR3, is NAGVMQNPRHLVRRRGQEARLRCSPMKGHSHVYWYRQLPEEGLKFMVYLQKENIIDESGMPKERFSAEFPKEGPSILRIQQVVRGDSAAYFCASSSNRATNEKLFFGSGTQLSVL.

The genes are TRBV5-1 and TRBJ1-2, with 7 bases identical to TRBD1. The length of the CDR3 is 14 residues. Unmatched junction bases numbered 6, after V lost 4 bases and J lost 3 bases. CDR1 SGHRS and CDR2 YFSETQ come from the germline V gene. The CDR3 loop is CASSPLTGDYGYTF. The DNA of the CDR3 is TGCGCCAGCAGCCCACTTACAGGGGACTATGGCTACACCTTC. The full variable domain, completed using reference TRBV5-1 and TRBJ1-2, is KAGVTQTPRYLIKTRGQQVTLSCSPISGHRSVSWYQQTPGQGLQFLFEYFSETQRNKGNFPGRFSGRQFSNSRSEMNVSTLELGDSALYLCASSPLTGDYGYTFGSGTRLTVV.

In DNA, the CDR3 is TGTGCCAGTAGTATAGGACAGGGTGGACACACTGAAGCTTTCTTT. This codes for CASSIGQGGHTEAFF. V and J are TRBV19 and TRBJ1-1, with 7 bases aligning to TRBD1. This CDR3 spans 15 amino acids. Germline V gene lookup returns CDR1 LNHDA and CDR2 SQIVND (reference sequence). The V segment lost 1 base and the J segment 3 bases; nucleotides outside the gene matches: 5.

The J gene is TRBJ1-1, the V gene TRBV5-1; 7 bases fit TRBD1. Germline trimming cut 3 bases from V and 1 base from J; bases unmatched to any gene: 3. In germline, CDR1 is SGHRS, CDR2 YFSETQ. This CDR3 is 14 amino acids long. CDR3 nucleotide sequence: TGCGCCAGCAGCTCGGGGGACAGGAACACTGAAGCTTTCTTT. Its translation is CASSSGDRNTEAFF.

The CDR3 nucleotides are TGTGCCAGCAGCGTCGACAGGGGGCAGGACGAGCAGTACTTC. This translates into CASSVDRGQDEQYF. The chain uses TRBV9 and TRBJ2-7; 10 nucleotides agree with TRBD1. Trimming cost V 2 bases and J 5 bases; bases outside gene matches: 4. The CDR3 runs 14 residues. Looked up from germline, CDR1 is SGDLS and CDR2 is YYNGEE. The variable domain in full, with the rest retrieved from reference TRBV9 and TRBJ2-7, is DSGVTQTPKHLITATGQRVTLRCSPRSGDLSVYWYQQSLDQGLQFLIQYYNGEERAKGNILERFSAQQFPDLHSELNLSSLELGDSALYFCASSVDRGQDEQYFGPGTRLTVT.

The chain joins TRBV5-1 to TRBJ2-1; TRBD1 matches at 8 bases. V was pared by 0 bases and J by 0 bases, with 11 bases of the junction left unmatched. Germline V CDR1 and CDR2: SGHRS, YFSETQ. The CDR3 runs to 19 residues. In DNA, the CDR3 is TGCGCCAGCAGCTTGGGCCCGACAGGGGCCCAAAGCTCCTACAATGAGCAGTTCTTC. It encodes CASSLGPTGAQSSYNEQFF.

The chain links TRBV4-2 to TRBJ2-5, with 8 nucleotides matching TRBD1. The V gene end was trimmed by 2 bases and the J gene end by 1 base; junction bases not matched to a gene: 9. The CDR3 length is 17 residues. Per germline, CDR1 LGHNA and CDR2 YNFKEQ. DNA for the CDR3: TGTGCCAGCAGCCAACAGGGGGCGGGCGGAGCCCAAGAGACCCAGTACTTC. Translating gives CASSQQGAGGAQETQYF.

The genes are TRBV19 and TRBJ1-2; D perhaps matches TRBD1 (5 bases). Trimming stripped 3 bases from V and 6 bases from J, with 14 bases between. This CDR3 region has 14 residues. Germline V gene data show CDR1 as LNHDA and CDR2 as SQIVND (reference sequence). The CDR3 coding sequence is TGTGCCAGTAGTATGGACCCGGACACCCATGGCTACACCTTC. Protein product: CASSMDPDTHGYTF.

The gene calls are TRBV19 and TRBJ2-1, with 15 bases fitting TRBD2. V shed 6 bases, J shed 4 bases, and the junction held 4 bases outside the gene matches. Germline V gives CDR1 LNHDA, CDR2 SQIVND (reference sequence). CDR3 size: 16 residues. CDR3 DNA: TGTGCCAGTAGGGGACTAGCGGGGGGCGAATACAATGAGCAGTTCTTC. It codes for CASRGLAGGEYNEQFF.

The CDR3 nucleotides read TGTGCCAGCAGCTTAGATGCGCTAGCGGGAGGAAACACAGATACGCAGTATTTT. Translation gives CASSLDALAGGNTDTQYF. The J gene is TRBJ2-3, the V gene TRBV11-2; 11 nucleotides align to TRBD2. The CDR3 is made up of 18 amino acids. Germline V gene data show CDR1 as SGHAT and CDR2 as FQNNGV. Trimming at V came to 0 bases and at J to 2 bases, leaving 7 bases not matched to a gene.

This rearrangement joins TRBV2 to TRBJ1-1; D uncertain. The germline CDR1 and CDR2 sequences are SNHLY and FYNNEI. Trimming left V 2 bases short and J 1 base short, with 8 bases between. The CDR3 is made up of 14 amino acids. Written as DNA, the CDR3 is TGTGCCAGCAGTGAAAATTTCGGGAACACTGAAGCTTTCTTT. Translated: CASSENFGNTEAFF.

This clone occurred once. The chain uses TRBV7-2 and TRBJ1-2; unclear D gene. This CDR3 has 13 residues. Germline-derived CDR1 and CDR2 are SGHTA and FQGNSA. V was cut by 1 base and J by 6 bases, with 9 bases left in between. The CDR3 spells CASSLERSDGYTF. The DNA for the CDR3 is TGTGCCAGCAGCTTAGAGAGGTCGGATGGCTACACCTTC.

CDR3 DNA sequence: TGCGCCAGCAGCTTGGGGGGGACAGCCCCCTACGAGCAGTACTTC. It yields the protein CASSLGGTAPYEQYF. The J gene is TRBJ2-7, the V gene TRBV5-1; 7 nucleotides match TRBD1. Germline CDR1 and CDR2: SGHRS and YFSETQ. J was trimmed by 2 bases and V by 0 bases; bases with no gene match: 5. The length of the CDR3 is 15 residues.

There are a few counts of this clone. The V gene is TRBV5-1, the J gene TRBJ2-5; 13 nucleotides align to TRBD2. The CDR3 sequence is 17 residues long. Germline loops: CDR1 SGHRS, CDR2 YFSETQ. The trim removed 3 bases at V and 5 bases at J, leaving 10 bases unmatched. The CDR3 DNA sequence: TGCGCCAGCAGCTCGGCCTCCTCGACTAGCGGGGGGGAGACCCAGTACTTC. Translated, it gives CASSSASSTSGGETQYF.

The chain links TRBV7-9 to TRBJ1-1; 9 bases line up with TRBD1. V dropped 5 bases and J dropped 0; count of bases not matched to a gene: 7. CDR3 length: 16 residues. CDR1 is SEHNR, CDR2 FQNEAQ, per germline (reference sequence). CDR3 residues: CASSDRDRAMNTEAFF. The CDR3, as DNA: TGTGCCAGCAGCGACCGGGACAGGGCGATGAACACTGAAGCTTTCTTT.

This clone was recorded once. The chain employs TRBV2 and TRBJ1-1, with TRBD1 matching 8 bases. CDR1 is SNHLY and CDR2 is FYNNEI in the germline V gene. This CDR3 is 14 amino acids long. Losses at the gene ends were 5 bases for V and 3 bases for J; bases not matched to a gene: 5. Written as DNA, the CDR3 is TGTGCCAGCAGTAACCAGGGGGCGTACACTGAAGCTTTCTTT. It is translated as CASSNQGAYTEAFF.